This T cell receptor (beta chain) was identified during a study of control samples from healthy donors and cancer patients. The method was immunoSEQ multiplex PCR; TCRdb's version includes in-frame clones alone and lacks a portion of them. The sample shows about 130,000 clones, approximately 92% of them seen only once. This clone was observed a handful of times. Sequencing was carried out using blood. The TCR sequence derives from a woman aged 45 to 65 in good health.

CDR3 protein: CASSLLRSRQAPLHF. CDR3 DNA sequence: TGTGCCAGCAGTTTACTCCGGTCGCGCCAGGCACCCCTCCACTTT. The rearrangement links TRBV28 to TRBJ1-6, with no clear D. V lost 2 bases to trimming and J lost 11 bases, with 16 bases between them. Germline V CDR1 and CDR2: MDHEN, SYDVKM. This CDR3 contains 15 residues.